Reported below is one TCR beta chain. No antigen is known for it. The data belong to a study of T cell responses to AZD1222 COVID-19 vaccine. Background on the study: Pooling of second doses given at about 4 or about 12 weeks was done.

Regarding the study as a whole: Vaccine-related CD4 TCRs covered spike, predominating at 160-218 and 743-854.

This CDR3 comprises 15 residues. The method was immunoSEQ multiplex PCR; TCRdb's version includes in-frame clones alone and lacks a portion of them. In the table there are 100,000 to 150,000 clones, 90% of which are singletons. This sample comprised peripheral blood, obtained on day 0 of AZD1222 vaccination. This receptor was identified in an adult in good health. V usage is TRBV21-1 and J usage is TRBJ1-2; the table gives TRBD1 as D, unverified against the DNA. TRBV21-1 is a pseudogene locus. The CDR3 sequence: CASSKASGGHYGYTF. The DNA of the CDR3 is TGTGCCAGCAGCAAAGCATCAGGGGGCCACTATGGCTACACCTTC.